Reported below is one T cell receptor beta chain. As yet, its antigen is unknown. Profiled with immunoSEQ multiplex PCR; TCRdb holds only in-frame clones, not every one. The data hold over 25,000 clones, with 60% to 80% observed a single time. This sample was taken from a study of vaccination effects on CD4 cells after COVID-19. The CDR3 loop spans 14 amino acids. Germline loops: CDR1 SGHTA, CDR2 FQGNSA. V lost 5 bases, J lost 5 bases, and 13 bases lay in between. With the ViraFEST assay, the study expanded antigen-specific CD4+ T cells using viral peptide pools, then sequenced them. When roughly eleven days of culture had elapsed, CD4+ T cells were isolated. Participants received two doses of either the BNT162b2 or mRNA-1273 vaccine.

This specimen was CD4+ T cells from PBMCs cultured with SARS-CoV-2 spike peptides, taken after COVID-19 vaccination. This TCR came from a human donor who received a COVID-19 vaccine. Some clones in this sample may be carry-over from other donors' samples. The chain joins TRBV7-2 to TRBJ1-5, with TRBD1 as a possible D gene (6 bases). The CDR3 reads CASSAPGGYQPQHF. The CDR3 bases are TGTGCCAGCAGCGCCCCGGGGGGCTATCAGCCCCAGCATTTT.